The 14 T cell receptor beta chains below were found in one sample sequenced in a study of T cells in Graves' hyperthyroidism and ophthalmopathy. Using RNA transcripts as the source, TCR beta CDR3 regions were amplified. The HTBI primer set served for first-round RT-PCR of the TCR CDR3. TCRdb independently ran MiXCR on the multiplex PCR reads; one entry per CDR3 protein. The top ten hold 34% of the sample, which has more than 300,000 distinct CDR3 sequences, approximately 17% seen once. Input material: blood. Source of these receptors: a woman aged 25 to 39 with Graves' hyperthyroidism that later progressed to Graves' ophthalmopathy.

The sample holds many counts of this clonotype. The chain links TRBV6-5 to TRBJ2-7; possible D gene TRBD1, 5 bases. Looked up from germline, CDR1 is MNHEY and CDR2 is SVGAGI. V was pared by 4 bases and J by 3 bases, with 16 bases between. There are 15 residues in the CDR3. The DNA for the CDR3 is TGTGCCAGCAGTTCCCCGGGCCAGGGTCGCTACGAGCAGTACTTC. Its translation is CASSSPGQGRYEQYF.

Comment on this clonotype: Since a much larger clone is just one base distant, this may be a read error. The CDR3 DNA is TGTCCCAGCAGTAAATACAGTGAGCAGTACTTC. Its protein is CPSSKYSEQYF. This chain joins TRBV27 and TRBJ2-7, with D unresolved. Germline V gene sequence: CDR1 MNHEY, CDR2 SMNVEV (reference sequence). The CDR3 length is 11 residues.

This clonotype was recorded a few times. The CDR3 bases are TGTGCCAGCAGCTTAGATGGGACAGCAACTTACGAGCAGTACTTC. This translates into CASSLDGTATYEQYF. The genes are TRBV7-9 and TRBJ2-7; 7 bases fit TRBD1. Per the germline V gene, CDR1 is SEHNR and CDR2 is FQNEAQ (reference sequence). CDR3 size: 15 residues. Germline trimming cut 1 base from V and 4 bases from J; bases unmatched to any gene: 7.

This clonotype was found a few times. The CDR3 loop reads CASSLQVSNTEAFF. The CDR3 DNA reads TGTGCCAGCAGTTTACAGGTGTCGAACACTGAAGCTTTCTTT. This chain links TRBV28 with TRBJ1-1; D not certain. V was cut by 2 bases and J by 1 base, with 8 bases left in between. CDR3 length: 14 residues. CDR1 and CDR2 from the germline V gene are MDHEN and SYDVKM.

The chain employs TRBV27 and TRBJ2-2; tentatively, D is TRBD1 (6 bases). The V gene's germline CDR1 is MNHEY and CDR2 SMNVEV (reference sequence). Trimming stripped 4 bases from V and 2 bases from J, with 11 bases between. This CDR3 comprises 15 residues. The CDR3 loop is CASSSFRGNTGELFF. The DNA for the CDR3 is TGTGCCAGCAGTTCCTTCAGGGGAAACACCGGGGAGCTGTTTTTT.

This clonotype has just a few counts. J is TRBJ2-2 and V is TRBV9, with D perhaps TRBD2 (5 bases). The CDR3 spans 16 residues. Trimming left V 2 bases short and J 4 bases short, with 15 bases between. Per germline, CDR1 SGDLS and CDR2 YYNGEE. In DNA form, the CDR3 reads TGTGCCAGCAGCGTTGGCGGCCTAGCAGGCACCGGGGAGCTGTTTTTT. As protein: CASSVGGLAGTGELFF.

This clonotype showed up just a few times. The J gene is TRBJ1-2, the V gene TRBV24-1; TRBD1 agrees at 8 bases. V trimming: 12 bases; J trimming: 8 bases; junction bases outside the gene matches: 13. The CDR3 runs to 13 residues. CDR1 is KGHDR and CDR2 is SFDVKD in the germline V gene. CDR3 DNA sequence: TGTGCCCCCCGCAGGGGGCAAATGTACGGCTACACCTTC. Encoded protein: CAPRRGQMYGYTF.

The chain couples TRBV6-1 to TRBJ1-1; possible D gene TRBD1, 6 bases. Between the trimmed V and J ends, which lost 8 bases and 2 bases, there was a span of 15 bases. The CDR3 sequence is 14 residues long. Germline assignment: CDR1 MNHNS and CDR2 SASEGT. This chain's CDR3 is CASGRQALNTEAFF. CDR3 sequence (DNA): TGTGCCAGCGGCCGACAGGCCCTAAACACTGAAGCTTTCTTT.

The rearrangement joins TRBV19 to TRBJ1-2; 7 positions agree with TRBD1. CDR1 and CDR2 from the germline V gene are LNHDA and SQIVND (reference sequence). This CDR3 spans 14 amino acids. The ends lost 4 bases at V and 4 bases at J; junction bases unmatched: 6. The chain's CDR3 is CASSKDREGYGYTF. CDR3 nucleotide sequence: TGTGCCAGTAGTAAAGACAGGGAAGGCTATGGCTACACCTTC.

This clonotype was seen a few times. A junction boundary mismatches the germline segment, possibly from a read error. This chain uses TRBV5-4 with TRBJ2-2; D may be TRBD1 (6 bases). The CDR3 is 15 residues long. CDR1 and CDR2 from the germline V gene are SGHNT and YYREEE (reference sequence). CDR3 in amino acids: CASSLRTANTGELCF. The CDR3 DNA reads TGTGCCAGCAGCTTGAGGACAGCGAACACCGGGGAGCTGTGTTTT.

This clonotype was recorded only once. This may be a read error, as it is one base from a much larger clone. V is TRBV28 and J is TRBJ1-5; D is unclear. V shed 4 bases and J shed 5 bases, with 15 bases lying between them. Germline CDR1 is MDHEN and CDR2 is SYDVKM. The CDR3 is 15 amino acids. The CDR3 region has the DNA TGTGCCAGCAGTTCAACCGGGGTCATCCATCAGCCCCAGCATTTT. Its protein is CASSSTGVIHQPQHF.

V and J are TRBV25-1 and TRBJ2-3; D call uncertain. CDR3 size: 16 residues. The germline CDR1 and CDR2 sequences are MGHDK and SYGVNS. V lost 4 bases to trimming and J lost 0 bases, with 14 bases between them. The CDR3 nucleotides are TGTGCCAGCAGTGTCCAGTATCGTCCAAGCACAGATACGCAGTATTTT. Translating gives CASSVQYRPSTDTQYF. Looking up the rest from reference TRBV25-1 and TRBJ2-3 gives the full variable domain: EADIYQTPRYLVIGTGKKITLECSQTMGHDKMYWYQQDPGMELHLIHYSYGVNSTEKGDLSSESTVSRIRTEHFPLTLESARPSHTSQYLCASSVQYRPSTDTQYFGPGTRLTVL.

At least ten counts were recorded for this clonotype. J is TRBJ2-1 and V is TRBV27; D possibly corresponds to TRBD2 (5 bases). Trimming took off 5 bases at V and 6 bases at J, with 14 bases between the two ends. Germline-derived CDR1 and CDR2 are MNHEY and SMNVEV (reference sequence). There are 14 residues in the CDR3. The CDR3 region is CASSPVDSSNEQFF. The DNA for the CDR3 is TGTGCCAGCAGTCCGGTGGACTCGTCCAATGAGCAGTTCTTC.

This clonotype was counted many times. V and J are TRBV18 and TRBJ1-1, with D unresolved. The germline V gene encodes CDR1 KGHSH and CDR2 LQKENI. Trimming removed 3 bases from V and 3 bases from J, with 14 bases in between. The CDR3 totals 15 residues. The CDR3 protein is CASSPVEGGDTEAFF. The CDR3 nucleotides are TGTGCCAGCTCACCCGTTGAAGGCGGGGACACTGAAGCTTTCTTT.